This TCR beta chain comes out of a study of blood T cell repertoires in COVID-19. Turning to the study itself: Collection of acute and convalescent COVID-19 samples took place in the United States, Italy and Spain. Sources were T cells, B-cell-depleted T cells, or PBMCs; the material itself was cDNA or gDNA.

The CDR3 totals 14 residues. Germline assignment: CDR1 ENHRY and CDR2 SYGVKD. V gave up 7 bases and J gave up 6 bases; unmatched junction bases: 5. Original methodology: The assay estimated nucleated cells by amplifying reference gene primers. Profiling relied on immunoSEQ multiplex PCR, and the TCRdb table lists in-frame clones only, not all of them. V, J and clone size derive from that table, while D and trimming were established from the DNA sequence. The sample records under 200,000 clones, roughly nine tenths being singletons. Sequencing was performed on peripheral blood. The sequence derives from a woman in her seventies with acute or convalescent COVID-19. The chain employs TRBV10-3 and TRBJ2-3; TRBD2 matches 12 bases. The DNA for the CDR3 is TGTGCCATCAAGGGACTAGCGGGTGGGGATACGCAGTATTTT. Encoded protein: CAIKGLAGGDTQYF.